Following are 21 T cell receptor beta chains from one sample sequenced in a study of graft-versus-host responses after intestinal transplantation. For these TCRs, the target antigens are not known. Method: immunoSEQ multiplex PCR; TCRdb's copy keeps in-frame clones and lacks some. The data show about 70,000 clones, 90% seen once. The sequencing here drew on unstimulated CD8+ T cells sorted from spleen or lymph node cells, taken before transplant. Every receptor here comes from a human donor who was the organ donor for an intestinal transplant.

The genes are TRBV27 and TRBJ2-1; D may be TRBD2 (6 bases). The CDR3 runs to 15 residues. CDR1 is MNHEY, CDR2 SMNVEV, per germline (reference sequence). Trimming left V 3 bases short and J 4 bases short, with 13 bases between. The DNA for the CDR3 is TGTGCCAGCAGTTTCAGCGGGCCAGCTTACAATGAGCAGTTCTTC. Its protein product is CASSFSGPAYNEQFF.

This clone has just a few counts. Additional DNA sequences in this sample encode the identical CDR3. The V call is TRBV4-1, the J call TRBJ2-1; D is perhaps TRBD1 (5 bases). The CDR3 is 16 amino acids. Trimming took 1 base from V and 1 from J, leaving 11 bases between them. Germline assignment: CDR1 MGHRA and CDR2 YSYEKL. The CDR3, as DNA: TGCGCCAGCAGCCAAGTGTTGCAGGGTTCCTACAATGAGCAGTTCTTC. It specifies CASSQVLQGSYNEQFF.

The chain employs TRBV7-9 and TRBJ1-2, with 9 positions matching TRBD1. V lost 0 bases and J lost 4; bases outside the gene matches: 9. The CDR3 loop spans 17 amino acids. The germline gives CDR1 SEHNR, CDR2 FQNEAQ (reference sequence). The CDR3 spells CASSLAGTGLVFYGYTF. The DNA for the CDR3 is TGTGCCAGCAGCTTAGCCGGGACAGGGTTAGTTTTCTATGGCTACACCTTC.

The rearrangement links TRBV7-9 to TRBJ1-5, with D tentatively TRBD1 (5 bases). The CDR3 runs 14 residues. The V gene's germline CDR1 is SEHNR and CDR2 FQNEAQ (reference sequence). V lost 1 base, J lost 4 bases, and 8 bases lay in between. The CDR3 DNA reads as TGTGCCAGCAGCTTAGGACAGCCTAATCAGCCCCAGCATTTT. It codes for CASSLGQPNQPQHF.

The CDR3 coding sequence is TGTGCCAGCAGAGGGTGGGACAGGGGCCTCTATGGCTACACCTTC. Its protein product is CASRGWDRGLYGYTF. V usage is TRBV2 and J usage is TRBJ1-2; 10 bases line up with TRBD1. There are 15 residues in the CDR3. V lost 6 bases, J lost 4 bases, and 8 bases stayed unmatched. Per germline, CDR1 SNHLY and CDR2 FYNNEI.

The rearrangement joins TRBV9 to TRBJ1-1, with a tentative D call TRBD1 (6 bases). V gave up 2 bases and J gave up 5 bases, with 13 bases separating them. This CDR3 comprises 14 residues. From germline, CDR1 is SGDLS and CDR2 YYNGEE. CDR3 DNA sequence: TGTGCCAGCAGCGTGGGTGGAAGGGGGACTGAAGCTTTCTTT. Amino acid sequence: CASSVGGRGTEAFF.

Written as DNA, the CDR3 is TGTGCCAGTAGTGCGACTAGCGGGGGGGCCGATGAGCAGTTCTTC. Its translation is CASSATSGGADEQFF. V and J are TRBV19 and TRBJ2-1; 14 nucleotides line up with TRBD2. The trim removed 5 bases at V and 8 bases at J, leaving 5 bases unmatched. The CDR3 has 15 residues. Germline V lookup: CDR1 LNHDA, CDR2 SQIVND (reference sequence).

The CDR3 protein is CASRDRVQAYYGYTF. CDR3 nucleotides: TGTGCCAGCAGAGATAGGGTACAGGCTTACTATGGCTACACCTTC. The V and J genes are TRBV13 and TRBJ1-2; TRBD1 might be the D (5 bases). Germline CDR1 PRHDT, CDR2 FYEKMQ (reference sequence). The CDR3 has 15 amino acids. The germline V and J ends were trimmed by 6 bases and 3 bases, with 17 bases remaining between them.

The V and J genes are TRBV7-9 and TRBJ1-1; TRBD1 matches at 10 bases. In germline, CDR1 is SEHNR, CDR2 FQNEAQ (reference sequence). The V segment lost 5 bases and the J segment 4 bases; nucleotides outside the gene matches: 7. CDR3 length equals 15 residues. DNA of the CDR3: TGTGCCAGCAGCCGCTGGGACAGGGGTGGCACTGAAGCTTTCTTT. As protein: CASSRWDRGGTEAFF.

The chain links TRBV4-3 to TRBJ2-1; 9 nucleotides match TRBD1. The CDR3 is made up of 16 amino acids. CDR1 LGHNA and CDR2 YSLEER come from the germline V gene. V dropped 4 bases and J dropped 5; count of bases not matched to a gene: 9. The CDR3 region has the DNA TGCGCCAGCAGCCGATTAACAGGGGGCGGGAACAATGAGCAGTTCTTC. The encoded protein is CASSRLTGGGNNEQFF.

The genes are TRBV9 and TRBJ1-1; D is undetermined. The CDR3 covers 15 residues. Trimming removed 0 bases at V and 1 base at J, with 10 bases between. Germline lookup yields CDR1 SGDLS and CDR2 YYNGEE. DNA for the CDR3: TGTGCCAGCAGCGTAGGCGGGGTACAGAACACTGAAGCTTTCTTT. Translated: CASSVGGVQNTEAFF.

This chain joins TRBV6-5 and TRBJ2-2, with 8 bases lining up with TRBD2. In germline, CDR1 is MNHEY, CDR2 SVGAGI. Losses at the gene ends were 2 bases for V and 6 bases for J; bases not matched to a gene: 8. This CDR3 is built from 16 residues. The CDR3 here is CASSYREGRVPGELFF. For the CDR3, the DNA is TGTGCCAGCAGTTACCGGGAGGGGCGCGTTCCCGGGGAGCTGTTTTTT.

CDR3: CASSLGTSGGDTQYF. The CDR3 DNA sequence: TGCGCCAGCAGCCTCGGGACTAGCGGGGGAGATACGCAGTATTTT. J is TRBJ2-3 and V is TRBV4-3, with 14 bases fitting TRBD2. After removal of 4 bases from V and 5 bases from J, the junction contained 2 bases not matched to a gene. Germline CDR1 and CDR2: LGHNA and YSLEER. CDR3 size: 15 residues.

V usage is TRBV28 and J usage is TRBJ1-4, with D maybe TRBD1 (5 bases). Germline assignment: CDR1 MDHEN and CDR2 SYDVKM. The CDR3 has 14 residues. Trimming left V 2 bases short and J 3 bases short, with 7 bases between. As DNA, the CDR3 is TGTGCCAGCAGTTTAAGGGGTTCTAATGAAAAACTGTTTTTT. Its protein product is CASSLRGSNEKLFF.

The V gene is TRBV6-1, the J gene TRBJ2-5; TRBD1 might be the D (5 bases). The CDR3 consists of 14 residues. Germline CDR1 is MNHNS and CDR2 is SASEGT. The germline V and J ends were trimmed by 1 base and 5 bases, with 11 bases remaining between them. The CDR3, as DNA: TGTGCCAGCAGTGAAGTATCCAGGGTTGAGACCCAGTACTTC. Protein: CASSEVSRVETQYF.

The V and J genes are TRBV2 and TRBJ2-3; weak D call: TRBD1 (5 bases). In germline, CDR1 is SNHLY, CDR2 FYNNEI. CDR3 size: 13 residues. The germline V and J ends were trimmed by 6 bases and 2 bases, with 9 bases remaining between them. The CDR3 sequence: CASRGQDTDTQYF. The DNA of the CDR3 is TGTGCCAGCAGGGGGCAGGACACAGATACGCAGTATTTT. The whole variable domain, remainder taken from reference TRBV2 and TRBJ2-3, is EPEVTQTPSHQVTQMGQEVILRCVPISNHLYFYWYRQILGQKVEFLVSFYNNEISEKSEIFDDQFSVERPDGSNFTLKIRSTKLEDSAMYFCASRGQDTDTQYFGPGTRLTVL.

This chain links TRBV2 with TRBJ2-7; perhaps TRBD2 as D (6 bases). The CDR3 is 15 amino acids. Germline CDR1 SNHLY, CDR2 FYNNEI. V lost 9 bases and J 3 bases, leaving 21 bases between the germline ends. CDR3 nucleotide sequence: TGTGCCAGTTTCGGGGGTGCTGTTATAGGCTACGAGCAGTACGTC. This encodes CASFGGAVIGYEQYV.

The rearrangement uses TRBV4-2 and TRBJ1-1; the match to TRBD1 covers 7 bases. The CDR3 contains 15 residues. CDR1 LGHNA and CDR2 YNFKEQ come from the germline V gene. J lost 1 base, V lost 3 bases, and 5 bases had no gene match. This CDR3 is CASSQRQGENTEAFF. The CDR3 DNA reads TGTGCCAGCAGCCAGAGACAGGGAGAGAACACTGAAGCTTTCTTT.

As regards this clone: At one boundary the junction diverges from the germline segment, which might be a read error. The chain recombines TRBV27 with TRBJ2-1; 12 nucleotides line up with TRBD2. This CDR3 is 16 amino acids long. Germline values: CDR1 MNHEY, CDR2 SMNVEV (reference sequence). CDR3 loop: CASSLSSGGAVNEQFF. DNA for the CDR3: TGTGCCAGCAGTCTATCTAGCGGGGGGGCTGTCAATGAGCAGTTCTTC.

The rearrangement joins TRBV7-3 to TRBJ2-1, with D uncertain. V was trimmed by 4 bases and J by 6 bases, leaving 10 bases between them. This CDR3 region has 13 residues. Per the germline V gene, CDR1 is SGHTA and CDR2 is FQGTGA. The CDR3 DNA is TGTGCCAGCAGCTCCCCCGGGTCCAATGAGCAGTTCTTC. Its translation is CASSSPGSNEQFF.

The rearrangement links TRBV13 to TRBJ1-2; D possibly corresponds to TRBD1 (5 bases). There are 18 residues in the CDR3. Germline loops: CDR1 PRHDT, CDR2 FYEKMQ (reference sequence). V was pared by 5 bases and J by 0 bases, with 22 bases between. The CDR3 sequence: CASSGPRDSKNPNYGYTF. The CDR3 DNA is TGTGCCAGCAGCGGCCCCCGGGACTCGAAGAACCCTAACTATGGCTACACCTTC.